This TCR beta chain was identified in a study of CD4 T cells in relation to SARS-CoV-2 and coronaviruses. For the study at large: PBMCs were cultured with antigen for roughly 11 days before TCR beta sequencing. The negative reference was HIV-1 Nef peptide pool or peptide-free culture.

Germline loops: CDR1 ENHRY, CDR2 SYGVKD. Trimming stripped 4 bases from V and 4 bases from J, with 5 bases between. This CDR3 is 12 amino acids long. Here immunoSEQ multiplex PCR was the method, and the copy in TCRdb shows in-frame clones only, minus some. The sample contains roughly 12,000 clones, 70% to 85% of which appear only once. Notes on this clone: The antigen remains unidentified.

The unexposed donors gave CD4+ T cells in about 2010-2019, prior to COVID-19. After about 10 days of culture, CD4+ T cells were isolated. As cell numbers allowed, unexposed-donor CD4+ T cells faced SARS-CoV-2 S/N and four cold-coronavirus spikes. This TCR was sampled from a human donor in good health. The chain is built from TRBV10-3 and TRBJ1-5, with no clear D. Sequencing was done on a sample of CD4+ T cells from PBMCs, cultured in vitro. DNA for the CDR3: TGTGCCATCAGTGGAGTTAATCAGCCCCAGCATTTT. Its translation: CAISGVNQPQHF.